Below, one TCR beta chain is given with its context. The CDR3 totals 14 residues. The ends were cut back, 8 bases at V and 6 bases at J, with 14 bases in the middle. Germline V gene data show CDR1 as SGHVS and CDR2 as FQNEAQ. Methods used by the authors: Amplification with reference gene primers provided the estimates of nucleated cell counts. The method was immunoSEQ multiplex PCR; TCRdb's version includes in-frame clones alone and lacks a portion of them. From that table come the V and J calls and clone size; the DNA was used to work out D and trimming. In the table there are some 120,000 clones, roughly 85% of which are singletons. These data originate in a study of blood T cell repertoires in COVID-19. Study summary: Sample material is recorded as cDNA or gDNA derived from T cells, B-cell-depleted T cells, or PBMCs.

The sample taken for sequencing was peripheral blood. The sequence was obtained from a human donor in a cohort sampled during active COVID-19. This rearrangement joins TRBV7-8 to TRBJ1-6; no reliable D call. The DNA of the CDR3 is TGTGCCAGCTTCCCCGGAGTTGGTAATTCACCCCTCCACTTT. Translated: CASFPGVGNSPLHF.